This T cell receptor beta chain was observed in a study of blood T cell repertoires in COVID-19. Study processing details: By means of reference gene primer amplification, nucleated cell counts were estimated. TCRdb's table, derived via immunoSEQ multiplex PCR, lists solely in-frame clones and lacks some. The V and J calls and clone size were taken over from that table, and D and trimming were inferred from the DNA. The profile shows more than 6,500 clones, 86% of them singletons. V dropped 6 bases and J dropped 4 bases, with 13 bases sitting between them. Germline assignment: CDR1 LNHDA and CDR2 SQIVND (reference sequence). The length of the CDR3 is 14 residues.

Sequencing was done on a sample of peripheral blood. The clonotype originates from a woman aged 55-69 years with active COVID-19. The chain is built from TRBV19 and TRBJ1-3; D remains ambiguous. The CDR3 sequence: CASRRLSEGNTIYF. The CDR3 DNA follows: TGTGCCAGTAGGCGCCTCTCTGAGGGAAACACCATATATTTT.